The 25 T cell receptor beta chains below come from one sample, sequenced in a study of T cells after posttransplantation cyclophosphamide. Assay: immunoSEQ multiplex PCR; the TCRdb copy retains only in-frame clones and omits some. The table shows thousands of clones, with about 98% occurring only once. What was sequenced was naive CD8+ T cells sorted from PBMCs. Receptor source: a young woman in good health and a related stem cell transplant donor.

The gene calls are TRBV27 and TRBJ2-1; tentatively, D is TRBD2 (5 bases). V lost 4 bases and J lost 10, with 17 bases in between. CDR3 length: 14 residues. CDR1 is MNHEY and CDR2 is SMNVEV in the germline V gene (reference sequence). The CDR3 region has the DNA TGTGCCAGCAGTTCGGACGGCCAACCGGGGGAGCAGTTCTTC. Translated, it gives CASSSDGQPGEQFF.

V and J are TRBV19 and TRBJ1-5, with unresolved D. V was shortened by 1 base and J by 1 base, with 8 bases between the two germline ends. CDR3 size: 15 residues. The germline V gene encodes CDR1 LNHDA and CDR2 SQIVND (reference sequence). As DNA, the CDR3 is TGTGCCAGTAGTATAGTACTAGGGAGCAATCAGCCCCAGCATTTT. Translating gives CASSIVLGSNQPQHF.

The J gene is TRBJ2-7, the V gene TRBV5-4; D unclear. Germline assignment: CDR1 SGHNT and CDR2 YYREEE (reference sequence). The V and J ends lost 0 bases and 3 bases respectively, with 13 bases between them. This CDR3 contains 15 residues. Written as DNA, the CDR3 is TGTGCCAGCAGCTTGGCACCGGGTACTAACTACGAGCAGTACTTC. It translates to CASSLAPGTNYEQYF.

The chain has TRBV9 and TRBJ1-1; D not certain. Germline V lookup: CDR1 SGDLS, CDR2 YYNGEE. The CDR3 is made up of 14 amino acids. V was clipped by 1 base and J by 4 bases, with 11 bases between them. The CDR3 nucleotides read TGTGCCAGCAGCGTACTCGGGGAGGCCACTGAAGCTTTCTTT. Its translation: CASSVLGEATEAFF.

The chain combines TRBV5-1 with TRBJ1-1; 7 bases map to TRBD1. The germline gives CDR1 SGHRS, CDR2 YFSETQ. The V segment lost 3 bases and the J segment 0 bases; nucleotides outside the gene matches: 2. This CDR3 region has 14 residues. For the CDR3, the DNA is TGCGCCAGCAGCTCGGGACAGATGAACACTGAAGCTTTCTTT. This gives the protein CASSSGQMNTEAFF.

The rearrangement joins TRBV6-6 to TRBJ1-2; tentative D call: TRBD1 (5 bases). Germline V gene sequence: CDR1 MNHNY, CDR2 SVGAGI (reference sequence). The CDR3 sequence is 12 residues long. The V end was cut by 7 bases, the J end by 2 bases, with 8 bases between. The CDR3 nucleotides are TGTGCCAGCATGGGGCCAAACTATGGCTACACCTTC. Translation: CASMGPNYGYTF.

This chain links TRBV10-3 with TRBJ2-7, with 9 bases lining up with TRBD1. This CDR3 contains 15 residues. Germline values: CDR1 ENHRY, CDR2 SYGVKD. V was pared by 5 bases and J by 6 bases, with 11 bases of the junction left unmatched. The CDR3 nucleotides read TGTGCCATCAGTACACCGGGACAGGGTTTTGGCGAGCAGTACTTC. It encodes CAISTPGQGFGEQYF.

Concerning this clone itself: Different DNA sequences within this sample yield the same CDR3. V usage is TRBV9 and J usage is TRBJ1-6, with 10 positions matching TRBD1. The CDR3 loop spans 16 amino acids. CDR1 is SGDLS, CDR2 YYNGEE, per germline. J was trimmed by 1 base and V by 2 bases; bases with no gene match: 0. CDR3 sequence: CASSVGQGSYNSPLHF. The CDR3 DNA sequence: TGTGCCAGCAGCGTGGGACAGGGGTCCTATAATTCACCCCTCCACTTT. The variable domain in full, completed from reference TRBV9 and TRBJ1-6, reads DSGVTQTPKHLITATGQRVTLRCSPRSGDLSVYWYQQSLDQGLQFLIQYYNGEERAKGNILERFSAQQFPDLHSELNLSSLELGDSALYFCASSVGQGSYNSPLHFGNGTRLTVT.

The V and J genes are TRBV4-2 and TRBJ2-1; 9 nucleotides agree with TRBD1. The germline CDR1 and CDR2 sequences are LGHNA and YNFKEQ. The CDR3 has 16 residues. Trimming at V came to 1 base and at J to 8 bases, leaving 9 bases not matched to a gene. The CDR3 spells CASSQVGQGRRDEQFF. The CDR3 nucleotides are TGTGCCAGCAGCCAAGTGGGACAGGGACGCCGGGATGAGCAGTTCTTC.

The chain has TRBV5-1 and TRBJ2-7; 7 bases fit TRBD2. CDR1 and CDR2 from the germline V gene are SGHRS and YFSETQ. V trimming: 0 bases; J trimming: 0 bases; junction bases outside the gene matches: 12. The CDR3 sequence is 18 residues long. CDR3 DNA: TGCGCCAGCAGCTTGGTGGCCATTCGGGGCGGGGGCTCCTACGAGCAGTACTTC. Its protein product is CASSLVAIRGGGSYEQYF.

Comments on this clone: It is likely a read error, because the conserved phenylalanine at the end of the CDR3 is missing. J is TRBJ1-1 and V is TRBV7-8; D ambiguous. This CDR3 has 15 residues. The V gene's germline CDR1 is SGHVS and CDR2 FQNEAQ. V was clipped by 5 bases and J by 0 bases, with 13 bases between them. CDR3 region: CASSPSEVLNTEAFC. The DNA of the CDR3 is TGTGCCAGCAGCCCCAGTGAGGTTCTGAACACTGAAGCTTTCTGT.

The rearrangement joins TRBV7-9 to TRBJ2-1, with 8 bases matching TRBD2. CDR1 is SEHNR, CDR2 FQNEAQ, per germline (reference sequence). V shed 5 bases and J 0 bases; nucleotides not matched to a gene: 12. The CDR3 consists of 18 residues. The CDR3 DNA is TGTGCCAGCAGCCGGGGGCGGGGGGCCTCCAGCTCCTACAATGAGCAGTTCTTC. It encodes CASSRGRGASSSYNEQFF.

V is TRBV7-8 and J is TRBJ2-3; maybe TRBD2 (7 bases). The length of the CDR3 is 16 residues. Looked up from germline, CDR1 is SGHVS and CDR2 is FQNEAQ. Trimming left V 7 bases short and J 5 bases short, with 22 bases between. The CDR3 protein is CASTLEAGALGDTQYF. The CDR3 nucleotides read TGTGCCAGCACCTTGGAGGCGGGGGCCCTGGGAGATACGCAGTATTTT.

This sequence joins TRBV10-2 and TRBJ1-2, with D tentatively TRBD1 (5 bases). Per germline, CDR1 WSHSY and CDR2 SAAADI. The germline V and J ends were trimmed by 0 bases and 1 base, with 9 bases remaining between them. CDR3 length equals 15 residues. CDR3 DNA: TGCGCCAGCAGTGAGTCGGCCAGGGTTAACTATGGCTACACCTTC. Translating it yields CASSESARVNYGYTF.

This chain joins TRBV27 and TRBJ2-3; D is perhaps TRBD2 (5 bases). Germline V gives CDR1 MNHEY, CDR2 SMNVEV (reference sequence). This CDR3 has 14 amino acids. V lost 3 bases, J lost 4 bases, and 11 bases lay in between. The CDR3 DNA reads as TGTGCCAGCAGTTTCTTTCGGGGTTCAGATACGCAGTATTTT. As protein: CASSFFRGSDTQYF.

The V and J genes are TRBV19 and TRBJ2-1, with 8 bases that match TRBD2. Germline V CDR1 and CDR2: LNHDA, SQIVND (reference sequence). V was pared by 1 base and J by 2 bases, with 4 bases of the junction left unmatched. The CDR3 spans 16 residues. DNA for the CDR3: TGTGCCAGTAGTATAGTTGGAGCGGGGGCCTACAATGAGCAGTTCTTC. Residues: CASSIVGAGAYNEQFF.

The chain recombines TRBV7-8 with TRBJ2-3, with a tentative D call TRBD2 (6 bases). Trimming pared 0 bases from V and 0 bases from J, leaving 10 bases between. Looked up from germline, CDR1 is SGHVS and CDR2 is FQNEAQ. The CDR3 has 16 residues. The CDR3 DNA follows: TGTGCCAGCAGCTTAGCTGATGGGGGGAGCACAGATACGCAGTATTTT. Encoded protein: CASSLADGGSTDTQYF.

The V and J genes are TRBV4-1 and TRBJ2-7; a weak D match, TRBD1 (6 bases). Trimming removed 3 bases from V and 5 bases from J, with 14 bases in between. CDR1 is MGHRA, CDR2 YSYEKL, per germline. The CDR3 is 14 amino acids. This CDR3 reads CASSHLTGSHEQYF. CDR3 coding DNA: TGCGCCAGCAGCCATCTCACAGGGAGCCACGAGCAGTACTTC.

The V call is TRBV4-1, the J call TRBJ2-1; D uncertain. The CDR3 extends over 15 amino acids. The germline V gene has CDR1 MGHRA and CDR2 YSYEKL. With 6 bases removed from V and 0 bases from J, the gap between germline ends came to 12 bases. The CDR3 protein is CASRIQQSSYNEQFF. CDR3 DNA: TGCGCCAGCAGGATACAGCAGAGCTCCTACAATGAGCAGTTCTTC.

The table lists this clone with a count of one. The chain has TRBV19 and TRBJ1-2; possibly TRBD1 for D (6 bases). CDR1 and CDR2 from the germline V gene are LNHDA and SQIVND (reference sequence). V lost 3 bases to trimming and J lost 6 bases, with 17 bases between them. The CDR3 sequence is 15 residues long. The CDR3 sequence: CASSIAHNREHGYTF. Here the CDR3 DNA reads TGTGCCAGTAGTATCGCACATAACAGGGAGCATGGCTACACCTTC. Using reference TRBV19 and TRBJ1-2 for the parts outside the CDR3, the full variable domain is DGGITQSPKYLFRKEGQNVTLSCEQNLNHDAMYWYRQDPGQGLRLIYYSQIVNDFQKGDIAEGYSVSREKKESFPLTVTSAQKNPTAFYLCASSIAHNREHGYTFGSGTRLTVV.

The genes are TRBV7-9 and TRBJ2-3; D may be TRBD1 (5 bases). Germline V gives CDR1 SEHNR, CDR2 FQNEAQ (reference sequence). The V gene lost 2 bases and the J gene lost 0 bases, with 12 bases spanning the gap. The CDR3 loop spans 16 amino acids. CDR3 DNA sequence: TGTGCCAGCAGCTTATCTTCAGGGCCTAGCACAGATACGCAGTATTTT. It encodes CASSLSSGPSTDTQYF.

V and J are TRBV7-9 and TRBJ2-5; tentative D call: TRBD1 (5 bases). The tail of the sequence fits TRBJ2-7 better, so the J call may be wrong. Germline CDR1 and CDR2: SEHNR and FQNEAQ (reference sequence). The CDR3 consists of 13 residues. The CDR3 region is CASSPDSYYEQYF. Here the CDR3 DNA reads TGTGCCAGCAGCCCAGACAGCTACTACGAGCAGTACTTC.

The chain combines TRBV14 with TRBJ1-2; maybe TRBD1 (6 bases). The CDR3 covers 15 residues. Germline CDR1 reads SGHDN; CDR2 reads FVKESK. The V and J ends lost 1 base and 7 bases respectively, with 16 bases between them. In DNA, the CDR3 is TGTGCCAGCAGCCAAGCGTCGGGCAGGGGAGTTGGCTACACCTTC. Translated, it gives CASSQASGRGVGYTF.

This chain joins TRBV5-1 and TRBJ2-5, with TRBD1 matching 8 bases. The germline V gene encodes CDR1 SGHRS and CDR2 YFSETQ. CDR3 length: 14 residues. Trimming removed 4 bases from V and 0 bases from J; junction bases left unmatched: 2. The DNA of the CDR3 is TGCGCCAGCAGCACGGGACAGGACCAAGAGACCCAGTACTTC. Its protein is CASSTGQDQETQYF.

In this sample, this clone turned up once. The chain combines TRBV4-1 with TRBJ1-1; 8 bases align to TRBD1. In germline, CDR1 is MGHRA, CDR2 YSYEKL. Trimming removed 0 bases from V and 4 bases from J; junction bases left unmatched: 4. This CDR3 is 15 amino acids long. The CDR3 coding sequence is TGCGCCAGCAGCCAAGAAGCAGGGGGCGGCACTGAAGCTTTCTTT. It translates to CASSQEAGGGTEAFF.